This T cell receptor (beta chain) was recovered during a study of blood T cell repertoires in COVID-19. Study-level information: There were acute and convalescent COVID-19 samples, and they came from the United States, Italy and Spain. T cells, B-cell-depleted T cells, or PBMCs provided the cDNA or gDNA that served as material.

J lost 4 bases, V lost 8 bases, and 17 bases had no gene match. Germline V gene lookup returns CDR1 ENHRY and CDR2 SYGVKD. This CDR3 comprises 19 residues. Those enrolled in Seattle joined during active infection and were followed longitudinally afterward. Authors' methods: Amplification from reference gene primers served as the basis for estimated nucleated cell counts. Sequencing used immunoSEQ multiplex PCR; TCRdb keeps in-frame clones, though not all of them. D and trimming come from the DNA, and the V and J calls and clone size come from that table. This sample has about 210,000 clones, with 80% to 85% found just once.

Sequenced: peripheral blood. The receptor comes from a woman in her 70s with COVID-19, enrolled during active disease. This chain links TRBV10-3 with TRBJ2-2, with TRBD2 matching 12 bases. CDR3 loop: CAIPSGRADSRSTTGELFF. The CDR3 DNA reads as TGTGCCATCCCTAGCGGGAGGGCCGATTCCCGGAGTACCACCGGGGAGCTGTTTTTT.